This passage covers 17 T cell receptor beta chains from one sample sequenced in a study of CD8+ T cells in alopecia areata. Isolated RNA was reverse transcribed into cDNA used as the sequencing template. TCRdb's copy holds only in-frame clones and misses some; the assay was immunoSEQ multiplex PCR. Of over 100,000 clones in the sample, more than 45% were seen once. Treatment described: oral pan-JAK inhibitor, 5-10 mg twice daily. Material: CD4+ T cells sorted from blood, obtained at week 4, from a patient treated with tofacitinib. The source of these receptors is a human donor with alopecia areata.

This rearrangement joins TRBV7-9 to TRBJ2-2; unclear D gene. CDR1 is SEHNR and CDR2 is FQNEAQ in the germline V gene (reference sequence). CDR3 size: 12 residues. V lost 5 bases and J lost 4, with 5 bases in between. The CDR3 loop is CASSPLTGELFF. The CDR3 DNA reads as TGTGCCAGCAGCCCCCTCACCGGGGAGCTGTTTTTT.

The rearrangement joins TRBV9 to TRBJ2-7; D might be TRBD2 (6 bases). Deletions cut 0 bases from V and 9 bases from J, with 16 bases between. CDR1 is SGDLS, CDR2 YYNGEE, per germline. CDR3 length: 14 residues. CDR3 sequence (DNA): TGTGCCAGCAGCGTAGTAGGAGGGGTGGATGGGCAGTACTTC. This encodes CASSVVGGVDGQYF.

The CDR3 nucleotides read TGTGCCACCAGCAGGAACAGCTACGAGCAGTACTTC. Translation: CATSRNSYEQYF. V gene TRBV15 combines with J gene TRBJ2-7; D gene ambiguous. The CDR3 has 12 amino acids. V was clipped by 3 bases and J by 3 bases, with 6 bases between them. In germline, CDR1 is LNHNV, CDR2 YYDKDF (reference sequence).

The V gene is TRBV9, the J gene TRBJ2-5, with TRBD2 identical over 16 bases. The germline V gene encodes CDR1 SGDLS and CDR2 YYNGEE. There are 16 residues in the CDR3. V was clipped by 4 bases and J by 4 bases; unmatched bases: 4. The DNA for the CDR3 is TGTGCCAGCAGCCCTGGGACTAGCGGGGGGGCAGAGACCCAGTACTTC. Its protein product is CASSPGTSGGAETQYF.

This clone appeared many times. The chain joins TRBV5-1 to TRBJ2-7; possibly TRBD1 for D (5 bases). CDR3 length: 14 residues. V was trimmed by 0 bases and J by 4 bases, leaving 11 bases between them. Germline V CDR1 and CDR2: SGHRS, YFSETQ. CDR3 in amino acids: CASSLAQGPYEQYF. CDR3 DNA: TGCGCCAGCAGCTTGGCCCAGGGTCCGTACGAGCAGTACTTC.

The gene calls are TRBV5-6 and TRBJ1-1; no reliable D call. This CDR3 spans 13 amino acids. Germline loops: CDR1 SGHDT, CDR2 YYEEEE. The ends were cut back, 4 bases at V and 11 bases at J, with 18 bases in the middle. CDR3 DNA: TGTGCCAGCAGCGCGGAGGACGGTGCGGGGGCTTTCTTT. Amino acid sequence: CASSAEDGAGAFF.

With respect to this clone: This specimen includes other DNA sequences encoding the same CDR3. The chain carries TRBV5-4 and TRBJ2-7; 10 bases match TRBD2. Trimming took 0 bases from V and 6 from J; bases not matched to a gene: 6. Germline V lookup: CDR1 SGHNT, CDR2 YYREEE (reference sequence). The length of the CDR3 is 15 residues. The CDR3 DNA reads as TGTGCCAGCAGCTTGGCAGCGGGGGGGCCGTTCGAGCAGTACTTC. It encodes CASSLAAGGPFEQYF.

This CDR3 reads CASSPLGGGEPQHF. CDR3 nucleotides: TGTGCCAGCAGCCCCTTGGGTGGAGGGGAACCCCAGCATTTT. V gene TRBV7-9 combines with J gene TRBJ1-5, with D perhaps TRBD1 (5 bases). The CDR3 is made up of 14 amino acids. The ends were cut back, 5 bases at V and 10 bases at J, with 18 bases in the middle. Germline V gene sequence: CDR1 SEHNR, CDR2 FQNEAQ (reference sequence).

The chain links TRBV28 to TRBJ2-4, with 11 bases lining up with TRBD2. J lost 7 bases, V lost 4 bases, and 3 bases had no gene match. This CDR3 contains 14 residues. Germline lookup yields CDR1 MDHEN and CDR2 SYDVKM. The CDR3 DNA reads TGTGCCAGCAGTTCCTCTAGCGGGGGGAACATTCAGTACTTC. It yields the protein CASSSSSGGNIQYF.

The V call is TRBV7-9, the J call TRBJ2-1; the D is unclear. The CDR3 sequence is 15 residues long. CDR1 SEHNR and CDR2 FQNEAQ come from the germline V gene (reference sequence). V shed 5 bases and J shed 0 bases, with 11 bases lying between them. CDR3 sequence reads: CASSLGSSSYNEQFF. CDR3 sequence (DNA): TGTGCCAGCAGCCTGGGTTCGAGCTCCTACAATGAGCAGTTCTTC.

This chain joins TRBV5-1 and TRBJ2-4; 9 positions agree with TRBD2. The CDR3 is made up of 15 amino acids. The germline CDR1 and CDR2 sequences are SGHRS and YFSETQ. V lost 4 bases, J lost 3 bases, and 5 bases stayed unmatched. The DNA for the CDR3 is TGCGCCAGCAGCCCTAGCGGGATCGGCAAAAACATTCAGTACTTC. Its translation: CASSPSGIGKNIQYF. Full variable domain (missing parts from reference TRBV5-1 and TRBJ2-4): KAGVTQTPRYLIKTRGQQVTLSCSPISGHRSVSWYQQTPGQGLQFLFEYFSETQRNKGNFPGRFSGRQFSNSRSEMNVSTLELGDSALYLCASSPSGIGKNIQYFGAGTRLSVL.

V and J are TRBV19 and TRBJ2-7; 9 nucleotides agree with TRBD1. CDR1 and CDR2 from the germline V gene are LNHDA and SQIVND (reference sequence). After removal of 2 bases from V and 4 bases from J, the junction contained 9 bases not matched to a gene. The CDR3 is 16 residues long. CDR3 loop: CASSIKGQGSGYEQYF. As DNA, the CDR3 is TGTGCCAGTAGTATAAAGGGACAGGGCAGTGGGTACGAGCAGTACTTC.

This rearrangement joins TRBV19 to TRBJ2-1; 8 nucleotides agree with TRBD2. V gave up 2 bases and J gave up 4 bases; unmatched junction bases: 1. The CDR3 has 14 residues. Per germline, CDR1 LNHDA and CDR2 SQIVND (reference sequence). CDR3 protein: CASSISGRYNEQFF. The CDR3 nucleotides read TGTGCCAGTAGTATAAGCGGGAGATACAATGAGCAGTTCTTC.

The V gene is TRBV7-9, the J gene TRBJ2-3; the D is unclear. V lost 3 bases to trimming and J lost 4 bases, with 2 bases between them. CDR1 and CDR2 (germline): SEHNR, FQNEAQ (reference sequence). The CDR3 loop spans 11 amino acids. The CDR3 region has the DNA TGTGCCAGCAGCTTGTCAGATACGCAGTATTTT. It encodes CASSLSDTQYF.

This clone was found a few times. This sequence joins TRBV6-1 and TRBJ2-3, with no clear D. The CDR3 sequence is 17 residues long. Trimming took off 2 bases at V and 6 bases at J, with 21 bases between the two ends. Germline V gives CDR1 MNHNS, CDR2 SASEGT. The CDR3 protein is CASSERRDRLSGDTQYF. The CDR3 DNA is TGTGCCAGCAGTGAACGACGAGACCGGCTATCTGGTGATACGCAGTATTTT.

The chain is built from TRBV27 and TRBJ2-7, with D possibly being TRBD1 (5 bases). Germline CDR1 MNHEY, CDR2 SMNVEV (reference sequence). V was shortened by 8 bases and J by 1 base, with 15 bases between the two germline ends. The CDR3 runs to 14 residues. CDR3 coding DNA: TGTGCCAGCCGAACCCGCAGGGTTTCCTACGAGCAGTACTTC. As protein: CASRTRRVSYEQYF.

The chain joins TRBV6-5 to TRBJ1-1, with D maybe TRBD1 (5 bases). Germline-derived CDR1 and CDR2 are MNHEY and SVGAGI. Trimming pared 5 bases from V and 1 base from J, leaving 14 bases between. The CDR3 covers 15 residues. For the CDR3, the DNA is TGTGCCAGCAGTACCCCCAACGGGGGGAACACTGAAGCTTTCTTT. Translating gives CASSTPNGGNTEAFF.